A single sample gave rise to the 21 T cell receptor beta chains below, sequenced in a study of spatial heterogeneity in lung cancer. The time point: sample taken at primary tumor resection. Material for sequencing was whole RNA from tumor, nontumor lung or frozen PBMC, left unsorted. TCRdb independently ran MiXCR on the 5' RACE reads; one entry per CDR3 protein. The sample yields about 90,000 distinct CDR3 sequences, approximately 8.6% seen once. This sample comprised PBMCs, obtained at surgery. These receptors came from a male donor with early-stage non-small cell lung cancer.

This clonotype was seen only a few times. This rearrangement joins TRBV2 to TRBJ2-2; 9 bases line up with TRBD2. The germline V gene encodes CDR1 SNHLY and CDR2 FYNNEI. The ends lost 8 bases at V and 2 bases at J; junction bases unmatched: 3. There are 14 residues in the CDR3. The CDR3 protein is CASRSGSNTGELFF. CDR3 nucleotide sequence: TGTGCCAGCCGTAGCGGGAGTAACACCGGGGAGCTGTTTTTT.

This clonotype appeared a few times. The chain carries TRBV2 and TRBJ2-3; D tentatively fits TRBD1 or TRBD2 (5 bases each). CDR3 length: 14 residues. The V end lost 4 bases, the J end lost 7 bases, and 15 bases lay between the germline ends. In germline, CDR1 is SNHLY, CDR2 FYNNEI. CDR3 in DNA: TGTGCCAGCAGTGCGTCGAGGGGTTCGAATACGCAGTATTTT. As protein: CASSASRGSNTQYF.

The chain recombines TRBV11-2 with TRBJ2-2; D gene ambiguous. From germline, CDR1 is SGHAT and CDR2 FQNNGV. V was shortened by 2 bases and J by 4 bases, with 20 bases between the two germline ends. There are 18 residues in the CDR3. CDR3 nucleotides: TGTGCCAGCAGCTTAACCCTAGGTCGACGTCGAGGCACCGGGGAGCTGTTTTTT. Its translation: CASSLTLGRRRGTGELFF.

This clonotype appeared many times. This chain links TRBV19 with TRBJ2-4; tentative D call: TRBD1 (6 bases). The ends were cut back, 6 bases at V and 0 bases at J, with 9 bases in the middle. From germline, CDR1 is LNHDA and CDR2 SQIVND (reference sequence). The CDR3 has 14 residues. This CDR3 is CASREQGAKNIQYF. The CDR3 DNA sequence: TGTGCCAGTAGGGAACAGGGAGCCAAAAACATTCAGTACTTC.

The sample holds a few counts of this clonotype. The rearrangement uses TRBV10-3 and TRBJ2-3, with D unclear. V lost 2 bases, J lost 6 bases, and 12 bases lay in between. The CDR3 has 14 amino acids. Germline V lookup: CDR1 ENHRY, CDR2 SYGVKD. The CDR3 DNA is TGTGCCATCAGTGAGCCCACCGGCCGGGATACGCAGTATTTT. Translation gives CAISEPTGRDTQYF.

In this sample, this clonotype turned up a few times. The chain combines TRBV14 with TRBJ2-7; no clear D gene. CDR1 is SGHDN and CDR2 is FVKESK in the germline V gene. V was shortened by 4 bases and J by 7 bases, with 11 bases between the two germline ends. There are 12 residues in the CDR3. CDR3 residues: CASSRPIGEQYF. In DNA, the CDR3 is TGTGCCAGCAGCCGCCCGATTGGAGAGCAGTACTTC. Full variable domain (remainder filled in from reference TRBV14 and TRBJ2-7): EAGVTQFPSHSVIEKGQTVTLRCDPISGHDNLYWYRRVMGKEIKFLLHFVKESKQDESGMPNNRFLAERTGGTYSTLKVQPAELEDSGVYFCASSRPIGEQYFGPGTRLTVT.

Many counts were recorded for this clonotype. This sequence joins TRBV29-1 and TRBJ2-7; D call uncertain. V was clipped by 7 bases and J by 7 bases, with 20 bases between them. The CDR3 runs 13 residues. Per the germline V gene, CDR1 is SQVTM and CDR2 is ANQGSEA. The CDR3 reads CSAPKAGSREQYF. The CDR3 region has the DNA TGCAGCGCCCCTAAGGCAGGCAGTCGGGAGCAGTACTTC.

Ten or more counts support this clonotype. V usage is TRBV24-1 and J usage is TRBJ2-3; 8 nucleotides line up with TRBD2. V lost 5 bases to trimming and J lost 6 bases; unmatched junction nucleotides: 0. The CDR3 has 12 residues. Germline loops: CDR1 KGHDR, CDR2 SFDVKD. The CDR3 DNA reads TGTGCCACCAGTGCGGGGGGGGATACGCAGTATTTT. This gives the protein CATSAGGDTQYF.

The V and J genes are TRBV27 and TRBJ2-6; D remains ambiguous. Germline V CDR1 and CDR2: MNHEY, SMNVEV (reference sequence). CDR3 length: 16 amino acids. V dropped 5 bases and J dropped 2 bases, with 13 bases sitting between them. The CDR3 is CASSPHAHAGANVLTF. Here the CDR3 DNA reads TGTGCCAGCAGTCCGCATGCCCACGCTGGGGCCAACGTCCTGACTTTC.

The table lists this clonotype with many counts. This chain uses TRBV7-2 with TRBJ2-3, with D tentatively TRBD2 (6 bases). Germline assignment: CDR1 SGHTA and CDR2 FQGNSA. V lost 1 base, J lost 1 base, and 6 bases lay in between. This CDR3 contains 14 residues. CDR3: CASSLGLGTDTQYF. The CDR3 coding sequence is TGTGCCAGCAGCTTAGGACTAGGCACAGATACGCAGTATTTT.

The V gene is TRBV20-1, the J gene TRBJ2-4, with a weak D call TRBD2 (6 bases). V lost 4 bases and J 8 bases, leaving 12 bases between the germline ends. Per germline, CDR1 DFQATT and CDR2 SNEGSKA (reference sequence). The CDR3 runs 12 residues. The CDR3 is CSATRERDIQYF. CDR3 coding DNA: TGCAGTGCTACCAGGGAGCGGGACATTCAGTACTTC.

This CDR3 is CASSQDLPQREGDTQYF. The CDR3, as DNA: TGTGCCAGCAGCCAAGATCTTCCCCAGCGGGAGGGAGATACGCAGTATTTT. This rearrangement joins TRBV14 to TRBJ2-3; TRBD2 agrees at 10 bases. Trimming at V came to 0 bases and at J to 5 bases, leaving 8 bases not matched to a gene. The germline V gene has CDR1 SGHDN and CDR2 FVKESK. The CDR3 runs to 17 residues.

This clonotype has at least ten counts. The CDR3 region is CAINPGQGVTIYF. For the CDR3, the DNA is TGTGCCATCAATCCGGGACAGGGAGTCACCATATATTTT. The genes are TRBV10-3 and TRBJ1-3, with 9 nucleotides matching TRBD1. V lost 7 bases and J lost 9; bases outside the gene matches: 7. The CDR3 runs 13 residues. In germline, CDR1 is ENHRY, CDR2 SYGVKD.

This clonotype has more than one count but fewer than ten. This CDR3 reads CASSLTSGRTDTQYF. The DNA for the CDR3 is TGTGCCAGCAGCTTAACTAGCGGCCGCACAGATACGCAGTATTTT. The chain couples TRBV7-2 to TRBJ2-3; the match to TRBD2 covers 8 bases. CDR1 and CDR2 from the germline V gene are SGHTA and FQGNSA. The CDR3 runs to 15 residues. J lost 1 base, V lost 2 bases, and 2 bases had no gene match.

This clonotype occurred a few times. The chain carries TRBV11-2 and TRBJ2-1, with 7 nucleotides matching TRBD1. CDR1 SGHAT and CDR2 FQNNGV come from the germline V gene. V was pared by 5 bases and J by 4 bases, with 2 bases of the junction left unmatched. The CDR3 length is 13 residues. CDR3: CASSMTGYNEQFF. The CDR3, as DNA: TGTGCCAGCAGCATGACAGGGTACAATGAGCAGTTCTTC.

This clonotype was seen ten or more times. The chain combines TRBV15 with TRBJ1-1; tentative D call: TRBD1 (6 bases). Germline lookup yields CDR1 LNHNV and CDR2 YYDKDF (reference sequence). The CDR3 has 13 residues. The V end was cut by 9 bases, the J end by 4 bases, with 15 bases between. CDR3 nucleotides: TGTGCCACAGACGCTACAGGGACCACTGAAGCTTTCTTT. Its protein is CATDATGTTEAFF.

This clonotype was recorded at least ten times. The CDR3 DNA reads as TGTGCCAGCAGCGTAGTCGTGGCACCCAACGAGCAGTACTTC. This translates into CASSVVVAPNEQYF. The chain joins TRBV9 to TRBJ2-7; D is unclear. The V and J ends lost 0 bases and 5 bases respectively, with 12 bases between them. This CDR3 comprises 14 residues. Germline CDR1 and CDR2: SGDLS and YYNGEE.

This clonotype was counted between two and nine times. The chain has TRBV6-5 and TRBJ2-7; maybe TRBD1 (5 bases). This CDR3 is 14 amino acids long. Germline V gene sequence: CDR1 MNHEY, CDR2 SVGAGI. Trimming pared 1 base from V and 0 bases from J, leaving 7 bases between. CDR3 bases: TGTGCCAGCAGTTACTACCAGGGCTCCTACGAGCAGTACTTC. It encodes CASSYYQGSYEQYF.

CDR3 in DNA: TGTGCCAGCAGCGCGGGACCGTTAGCTAACTATGGCTACACCTTC. Translated: CASSAGPLANYGYTF. The chain recombines TRBV7-2 with TRBJ1-2; D possibly corresponds to TRBD1 (5 bases). Germline CDR1 is SGHTA and CDR2 is FQGNSA. The length of the CDR3 is 15 residues. Between the trimmed V and J ends, which lost 5 bases and 0 bases, there was a span of 13 bases.

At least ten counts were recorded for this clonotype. The CDR3 is CASSLPSSGANTGELFF. For the CDR3, the DNA is TGTGCCAGCAGCTTACCCTCTAGCGGGGCGAACACCGGGGAGCTGTTTTTT. The chain uses TRBV7-6 and TRBJ2-2; the match to TRBD2 covers 9 bases. The ends lost 2 bases at V and 0 bases at J; junction bases unmatched: 4. Germline CDR1 and CDR2: SGHVS and FNYEAQ. The CDR3 loop spans 17 amino acids. Using reference TRBV7-6 and TRBJ2-2 for the parts outside the CDR3, the full variable domain is GAGVSQSPRYKVTKRGQDVALRCDPISGHVSLYWYRQALGQGPEFLTYFNYEAQQDKSGLPNDRFSAERPEGSISTLTIQRTEQRDSAMYRCASSLPSSGANTGELFFGEGSRLTVL.

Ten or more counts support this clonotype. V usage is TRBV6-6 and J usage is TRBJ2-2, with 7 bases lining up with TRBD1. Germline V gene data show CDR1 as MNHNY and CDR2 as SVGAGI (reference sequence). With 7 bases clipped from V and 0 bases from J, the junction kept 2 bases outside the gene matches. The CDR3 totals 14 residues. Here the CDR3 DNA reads TGTGCCAGCATCGGACAGGCGAACACCGGGGAGCTGTTTTTT. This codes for CASIGQANTGELFF.